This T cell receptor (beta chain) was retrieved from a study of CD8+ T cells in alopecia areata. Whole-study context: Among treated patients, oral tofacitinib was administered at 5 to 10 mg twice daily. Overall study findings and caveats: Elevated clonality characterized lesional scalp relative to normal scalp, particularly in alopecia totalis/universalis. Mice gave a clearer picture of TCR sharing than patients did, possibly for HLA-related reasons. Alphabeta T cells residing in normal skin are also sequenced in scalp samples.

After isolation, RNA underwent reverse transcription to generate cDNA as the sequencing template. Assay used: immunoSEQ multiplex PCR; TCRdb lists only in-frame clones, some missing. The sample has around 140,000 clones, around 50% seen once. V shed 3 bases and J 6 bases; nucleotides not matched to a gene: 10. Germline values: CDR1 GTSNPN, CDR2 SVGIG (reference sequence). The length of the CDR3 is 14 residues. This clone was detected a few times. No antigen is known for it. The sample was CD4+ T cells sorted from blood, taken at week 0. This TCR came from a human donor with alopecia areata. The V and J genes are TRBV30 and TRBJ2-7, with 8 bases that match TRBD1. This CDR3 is CAWRRRDRRLEQYF. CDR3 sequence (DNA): TGTGCCTGGAGAAGGCGGGACAGGCGTCTCGAGCAGTACTTC.